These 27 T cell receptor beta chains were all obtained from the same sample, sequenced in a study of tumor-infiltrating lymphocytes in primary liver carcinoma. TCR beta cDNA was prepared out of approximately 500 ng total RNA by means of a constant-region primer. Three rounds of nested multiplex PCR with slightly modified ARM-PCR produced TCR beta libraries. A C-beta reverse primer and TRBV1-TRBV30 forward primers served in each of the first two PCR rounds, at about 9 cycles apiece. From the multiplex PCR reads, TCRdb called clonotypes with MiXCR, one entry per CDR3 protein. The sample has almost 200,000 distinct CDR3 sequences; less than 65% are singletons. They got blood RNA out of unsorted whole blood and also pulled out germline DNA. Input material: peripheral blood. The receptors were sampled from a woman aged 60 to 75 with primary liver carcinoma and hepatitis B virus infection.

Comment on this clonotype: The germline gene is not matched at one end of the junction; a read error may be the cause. CDR3 nucleotides: TGTGCCAGTAGCTTATCGGAGGCACGGGAGACCCAGTACTTC. It encodes CASSLSEARETQYF. The chain couples TRBV11-2 to TRBJ2-5, with D tentatively TRBD2 (5 bases). The CDR3 loop spans 14 amino acids. CDR1 is SGHAT and CDR2 is FQNNGV in the germline V gene.

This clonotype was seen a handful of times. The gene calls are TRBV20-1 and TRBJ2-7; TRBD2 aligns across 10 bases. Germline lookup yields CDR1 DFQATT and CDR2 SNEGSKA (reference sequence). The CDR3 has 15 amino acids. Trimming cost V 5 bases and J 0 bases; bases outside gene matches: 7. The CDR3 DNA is TGCAGTGCTCGAACTAGCGGGGCTTTCTCCTACGAGCAGTACTTC. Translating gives CSARTSGAFSYEQYF.

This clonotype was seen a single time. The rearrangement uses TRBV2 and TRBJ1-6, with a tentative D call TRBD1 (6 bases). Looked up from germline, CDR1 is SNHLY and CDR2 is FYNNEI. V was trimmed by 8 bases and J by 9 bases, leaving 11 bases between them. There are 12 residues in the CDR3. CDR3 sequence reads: CASRDILSPLHF. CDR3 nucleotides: TGTGCCAGCCGGGACATTCTTTCACCCCTCCACTTT.

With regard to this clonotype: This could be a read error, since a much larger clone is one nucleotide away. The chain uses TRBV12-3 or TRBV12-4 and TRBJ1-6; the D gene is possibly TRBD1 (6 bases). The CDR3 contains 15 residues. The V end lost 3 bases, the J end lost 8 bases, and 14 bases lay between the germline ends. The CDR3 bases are TGTGCCAGCAGTTTTAATCAGGGGTATGATTCACCCCTCCACTTT. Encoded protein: CASSFNQGYDSPLHF.

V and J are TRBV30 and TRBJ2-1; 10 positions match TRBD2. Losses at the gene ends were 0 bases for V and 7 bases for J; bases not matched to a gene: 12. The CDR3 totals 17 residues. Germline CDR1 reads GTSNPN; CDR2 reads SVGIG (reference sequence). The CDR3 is CAWSVGKAGGLRNEQFF. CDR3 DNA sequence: TGTGCCTGGAGTGTGGGGAAAGCGGGAGGGCTGAGGAATGAGCAGTTCTTC.

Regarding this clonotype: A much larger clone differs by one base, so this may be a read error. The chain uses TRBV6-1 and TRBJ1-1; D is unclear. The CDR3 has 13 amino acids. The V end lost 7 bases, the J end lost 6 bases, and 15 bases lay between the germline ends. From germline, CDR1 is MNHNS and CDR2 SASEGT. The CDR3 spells CASTRAQDAEAFF. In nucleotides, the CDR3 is TGTGCCAGCACTAGGGCCCAGGACGCTGAAGCTTTCTTT.

CDR3: CASSLDALNTEAFF. CDR3 in DNA: TGCGCCAGCAGCTTAGACGCCCTGAACACTGAAGCTTTCTTT. The V gene is TRBV5-1, the J gene TRBJ1-1, with no clear D. Germline V gives CDR1 SGHRS, CDR2 YFSETQ. The CDR3 has 14 residues. Trimming removed 2 bases at V and 0 bases at J, with 8 bases between.

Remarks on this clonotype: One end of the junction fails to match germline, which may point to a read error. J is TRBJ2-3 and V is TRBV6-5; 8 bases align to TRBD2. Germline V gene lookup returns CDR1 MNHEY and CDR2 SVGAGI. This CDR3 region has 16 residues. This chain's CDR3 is CAGSYGSGTSTDTQYF. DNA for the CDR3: TGTGCCGGCAGTTACGGTAGCGGGACTAGCACAGATACGCAGTATTTT.

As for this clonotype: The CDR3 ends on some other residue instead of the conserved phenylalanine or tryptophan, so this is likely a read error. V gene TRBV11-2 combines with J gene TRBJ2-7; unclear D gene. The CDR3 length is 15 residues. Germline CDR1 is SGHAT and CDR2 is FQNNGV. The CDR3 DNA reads TGTGCCAGCGGCTTAGCATCGAGAGTATCCTATGAGCAGTACTTA. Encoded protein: CASGLASRVSYEQYL.

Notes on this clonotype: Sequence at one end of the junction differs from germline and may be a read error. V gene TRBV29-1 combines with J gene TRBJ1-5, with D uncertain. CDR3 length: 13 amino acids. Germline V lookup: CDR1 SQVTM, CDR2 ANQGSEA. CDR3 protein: CSVAADLGQPQHF. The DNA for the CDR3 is TGCAGCGTTGCGGCCGACTTAGGTCAGCCCCAGCATTTC.

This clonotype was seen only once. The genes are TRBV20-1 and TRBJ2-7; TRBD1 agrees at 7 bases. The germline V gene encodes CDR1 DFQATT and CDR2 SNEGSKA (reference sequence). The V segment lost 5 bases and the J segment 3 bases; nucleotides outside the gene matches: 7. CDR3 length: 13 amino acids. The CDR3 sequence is CSARQGSRYEQYF. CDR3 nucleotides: TGCAGTGCTCGACAGGGTTCCCGCTACGAGCAGTACTTC.

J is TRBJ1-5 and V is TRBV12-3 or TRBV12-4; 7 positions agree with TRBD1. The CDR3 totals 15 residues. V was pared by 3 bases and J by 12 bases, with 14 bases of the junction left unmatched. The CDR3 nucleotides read TGTGCCAGCAGTTTTGGCCCTAACAGACAGGGTGACCAGCATTTT. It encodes CASSFGPNRQGDQHF.

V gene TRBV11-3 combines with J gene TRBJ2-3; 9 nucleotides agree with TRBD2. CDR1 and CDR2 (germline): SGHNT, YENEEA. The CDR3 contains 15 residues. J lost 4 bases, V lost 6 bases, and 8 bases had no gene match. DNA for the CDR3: TGTGCCAGCAGTATGGCTAGCGGGATCTCAGATACGCAGTATTTT. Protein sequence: CASSMASGISDTQYF.

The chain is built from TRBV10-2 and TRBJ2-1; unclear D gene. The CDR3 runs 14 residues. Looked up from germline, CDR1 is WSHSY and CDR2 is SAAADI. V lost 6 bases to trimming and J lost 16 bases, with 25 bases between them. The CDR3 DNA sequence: TGCGCCAGCAGGGCCCTCGAGTCCGTAAATGAGAATTTCTTC. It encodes CASRALESVNENFF.

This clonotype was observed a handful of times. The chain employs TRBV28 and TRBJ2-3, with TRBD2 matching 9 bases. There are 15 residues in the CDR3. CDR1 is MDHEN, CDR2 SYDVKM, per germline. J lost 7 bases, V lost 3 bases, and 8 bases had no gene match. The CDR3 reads CASSFPSGIRNTQYF. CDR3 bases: TGTGCCAGCAGTTTCCCTAGCGGGATCCGGAATACGCAGTATTTT.

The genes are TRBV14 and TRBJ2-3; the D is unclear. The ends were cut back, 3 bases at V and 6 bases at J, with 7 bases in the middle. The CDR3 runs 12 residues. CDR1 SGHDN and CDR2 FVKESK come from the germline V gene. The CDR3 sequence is CASSHVGDTQYF. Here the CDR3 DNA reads TGTGCCAGCAGCCATGTAGGGGATACGCAGTATTTT. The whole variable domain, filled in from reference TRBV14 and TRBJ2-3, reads EAGVTQFPSHSVIEKGQTVTLRCDPISGHDNLYWYRRVMGKEIKFLLHFVKESKQDESGMPNNRFLAERTGGTYSTLKVQPAELEDSGVYFCASSHVGDTQYFGPGTRLTVL.

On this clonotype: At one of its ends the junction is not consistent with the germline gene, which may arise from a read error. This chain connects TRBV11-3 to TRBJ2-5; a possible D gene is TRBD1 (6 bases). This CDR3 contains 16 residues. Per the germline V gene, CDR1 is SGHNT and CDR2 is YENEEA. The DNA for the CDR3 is TGTCCCCGCAGCTGCCCCGTGGGACACATCCAAGCGACCCAGTACTTC. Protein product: CPRSCPVGHIQATQYF.

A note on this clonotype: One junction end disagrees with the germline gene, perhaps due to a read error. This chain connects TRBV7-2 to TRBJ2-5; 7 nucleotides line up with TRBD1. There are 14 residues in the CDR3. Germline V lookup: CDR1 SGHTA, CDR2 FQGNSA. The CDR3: CASSLDRVQETQYF. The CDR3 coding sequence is TGTGCTAGCAGCCTAGACAGGGTCCAAGAGACCCAGTACTTC.

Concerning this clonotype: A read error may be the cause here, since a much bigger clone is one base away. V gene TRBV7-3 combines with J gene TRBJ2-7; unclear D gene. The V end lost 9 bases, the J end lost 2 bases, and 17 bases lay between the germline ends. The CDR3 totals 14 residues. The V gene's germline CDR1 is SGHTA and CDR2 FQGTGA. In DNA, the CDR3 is TGTGCCAGAAGCCTATACAGTCAACCCTACGAGCAGTACTTC. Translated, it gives CARSLYSQPYEQYF.

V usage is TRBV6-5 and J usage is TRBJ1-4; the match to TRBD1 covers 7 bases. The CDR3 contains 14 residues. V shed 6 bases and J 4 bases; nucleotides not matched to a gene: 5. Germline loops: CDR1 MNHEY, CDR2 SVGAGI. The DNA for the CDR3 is TGTGCCAGCAGACAGACAGGGCTTAATGAAAAACTGTTTTTT. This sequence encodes CASRQTGLNEKLFF.

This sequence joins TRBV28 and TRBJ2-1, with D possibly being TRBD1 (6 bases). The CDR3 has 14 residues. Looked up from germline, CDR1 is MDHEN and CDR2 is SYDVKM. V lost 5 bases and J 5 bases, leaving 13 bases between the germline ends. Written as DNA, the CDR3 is TGTGCCAGCAGTCCCCAGGGGCCACACAATGAGCAGTTCTTC. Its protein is CASSPQGPHNEQFF.

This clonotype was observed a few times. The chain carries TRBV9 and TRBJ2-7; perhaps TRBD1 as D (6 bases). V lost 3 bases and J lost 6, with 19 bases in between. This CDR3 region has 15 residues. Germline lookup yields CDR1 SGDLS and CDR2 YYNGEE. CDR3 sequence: CASSASDRGGAEQYF. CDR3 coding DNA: TGTGCCAGCAGCGCATCGGACAGAGGGGGAGCCGAGCAGTACTTC.

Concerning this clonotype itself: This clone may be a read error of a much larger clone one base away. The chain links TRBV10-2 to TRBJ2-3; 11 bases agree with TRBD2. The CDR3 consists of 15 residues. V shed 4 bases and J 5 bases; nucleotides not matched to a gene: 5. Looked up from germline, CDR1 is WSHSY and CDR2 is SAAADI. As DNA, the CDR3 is TGCGCCAGCAGTGCCAATAGCGGGAGGGGAGATACGCAGTATTTT. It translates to CASSANSGRGDTQYF.

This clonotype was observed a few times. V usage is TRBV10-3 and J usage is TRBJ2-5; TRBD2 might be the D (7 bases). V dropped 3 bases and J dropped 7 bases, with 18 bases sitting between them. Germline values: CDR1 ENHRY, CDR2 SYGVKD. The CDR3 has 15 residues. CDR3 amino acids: CAISEAGGARPTQYF. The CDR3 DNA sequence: TGTGCCATCAGTGAAGCTGGGGGGGCCAGGCCGACCCAGTACTTC.

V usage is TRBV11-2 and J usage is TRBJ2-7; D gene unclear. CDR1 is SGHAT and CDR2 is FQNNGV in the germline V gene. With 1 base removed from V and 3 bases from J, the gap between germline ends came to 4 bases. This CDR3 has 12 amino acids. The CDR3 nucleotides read TGTGCCAGCAGCTTAGGCATCTACGAGCAGTACTTC. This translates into CASSLGIYEQYF.

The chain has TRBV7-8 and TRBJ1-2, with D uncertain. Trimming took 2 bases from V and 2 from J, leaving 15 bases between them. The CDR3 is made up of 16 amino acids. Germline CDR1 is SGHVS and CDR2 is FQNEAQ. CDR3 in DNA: TGTGCCAGCAGCTTAAAGAGGGCCTCTCTCAACTATGGCTACACCTTC. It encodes CASSLKRASLNYGYTF.

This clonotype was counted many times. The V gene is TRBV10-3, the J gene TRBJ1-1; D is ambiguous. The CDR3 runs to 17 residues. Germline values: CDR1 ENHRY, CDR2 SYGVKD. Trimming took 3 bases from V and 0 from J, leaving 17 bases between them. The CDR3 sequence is CAISDPGIPSMNTEAFF. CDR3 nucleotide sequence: TGTGCCATCAGTGACCCCGGGATACCAAGTATGAACACTGAAGCTTTCTTT.